These 21 T cell receptor beta chains came from one sample sequenced in a study of regulatory T cells in long-lasting Graves disease. The time point: newly diagnosed GD, antithyroid drugs for less than 3 months. RNA from PBMCs was the source of the TCR library. Both iRepertoire HTBI primers and Arm-PCR of CDR3 regions were used to build the TCR beta libraries. TCRdb processed the multiplex PCR reads anew with MiXCR; each CDR3 protein has one entry. The sample yields about 530,000 distinct CDR3 sequences, about 16% seen once. A further study also used this sample, focusing on T cells in Graves' hyperthyroidism and ophthalmopathy.

Sequencing was performed on peripheral blood mononuclear cells (PBMCs), taken at new diagnosis, from a patient treated with antithyroid drugs. The receptor set was obtained from a middle-aged woman with Graves disease.

This clonotype was picked up a small number of times. The chain links TRBV19 to TRBJ1-3, with 9 nucleotides matching TRBD1. The length of the CDR3 is 15 residues. V trimming: 5 bases; J trimming: 4 bases; junction bases outside the gene matches: 6. Per germline, CDR1 LNHDA and CDR2 SQIVND (reference sequence). The chain's CDR3 is CASSPQGALGNTIYF. Written as DNA, the CDR3 is TGTGCCAGTAGTCCACAGGGGGCACTGGGAAACACCATATATTTT.

This clonotype was found many times. The chain links TRBV27 to TRBJ1-3; D is unclear. Germline assignment: CDR1 MNHEY and CDR2 SMNVEV (reference sequence). CDR3 length equals 13 residues. The V and J ends lost 5 bases and 0 bases respectively, with 5 bases between them. The CDR3 sequence: CASSGNSGNTIYF. For the CDR3, the DNA is TGTGCCAGCAGTGGAAACTCTGGAAACACCATATATTTT.

This clonotype was observed at least ten times. The J gene is TRBJ2-3, the V gene TRBV18; weak D call: TRBD1 (5 bases). This CDR3 is 15 amino acids long. CDR1 is KGHSH and CDR2 is LQKENI in the germline V gene. V lost 4 bases, J lost 0 bases, and 11 bases lay in between. The CDR3 loop is CASSQSPGSTDTQYF. In nucleotides, the CDR3 is TGTGCCAGCTCACAAAGCCCAGGGAGCACAGATACGCAGTATTTT.

The V gene is TRBV12-3 or TRBV12-4, the J gene TRBJ2-2; 15 bases fit TRBD2. V was clipped by 9 bases and J by 0 bases; unmatched bases: 5. This CDR3 comprises 17 residues. Written as DNA, the CDR3 is TGTGCCAGTGAAGGACTAGCGGGGGGGACGAACACCGGGGAGCTGTTTTTT. It translates to CASEGLAGGTNTGELFF.

A note on this clonotype: A much bigger clone sits one base away, suggesting this may be a read error. The rearrangement uses TRBV7-2 and TRBJ1-5, with D maybe TRBD1 (6 bases). From germline, CDR1 is SGHTA and CDR2 FQGNSA. CDR3 size: 13 residues. The CDR3 coding sequence is TGTGTCAGCAGCTTACAGGGTTCGGAGCCCCAGCATTTT. It is translated as CVSSLQGSEPQHF.

The chain carries TRBV15 and TRBJ2-1, with D perhaps matching TRBD2 (6 bases). In germline, CDR1 is LNHNV, CDR2 YYDKDF (reference sequence). Trimming removed 2 bases at V and 6 bases at J, with 17 bases between. The CDR3 spans 16 residues. The CDR3 region has the DNA TGTGCCACCAGCAGAACTAGCAGTCTCTCTTCCAATGAGCAGTTCTTC. Translation: CATSRTSSLSSNEQFF.

V gene TRBV6-2 or TRBV6-3 combines with J gene TRBJ1-1; D uncertain. There are 15 residues in the CDR3. Germline-derived CDR1 and CDR2 are MNHEY and SVGEGT. Between the trimmed V and J ends, which lost 6 bases and 7 bases, there was a span of 21 bases. As DNA, the CDR3 is TGTGCCAGCAGCTCCCCATCCGGACTGGGCAGTGAAGCTTTCTTT. The encoded protein is CASSSPSGLGSEAFF.

This clonotype was counted many times. The chain has TRBV28 and TRBJ1-2; TRBD1 might be the D (5 bases). Germline V gene sequence: CDR1 MDHEN, CDR2 SYDVKM. Trimming pared 7 bases from V and 3 bases from J, leaving 12 bases between. The CDR3 is made up of 13 amino acids. This CDR3 reads CASTSGRYYGYTF. Here the CDR3 DNA reads TGTGCCAGCACTTCAGGGAGGTACTATGGCTACACCTTC.

This sequence joins TRBV11-2 and TRBJ2-5; D uncertain. V was clipped by 2 bases and J by 2 bases, with 12 bases between them. Germline V CDR1 and CDR2: SGHAT, FQNNGV. The CDR3 has 15 amino acids. CDR3 in amino acids: CASSLRVRGQETQYF. The CDR3, as DNA: TGTGCCAGCAGCTTAAGAGTACGAGGACAAGAGACCCAGTACTTC.

In this sample, this clonotype turned up many times. The chain combines TRBV3-1 with TRBJ1-5; TRBD1 might be the D (6 bases). Looked up from germline, CDR1 is LGHDT and CDR2 is YNNKEL (reference sequence). The length of the CDR3 is 15 residues. The ends were cut back, 0 bases at V and 7 bases at J, with 13 bases in the middle. Written as DNA, the CDR3 is TGTGCCAGCAGCCAAGATCTGGGGGCTGAGCAGCCCCAGCATTTT. It codes for CASSQDLGAEQPQHF.

This clonotype appeared a few times. This chain links TRBV2 with TRBJ2-3; 8 nucleotides agree with TRBD2. The CDR3 is 14 amino acids. Germline CDR1 and CDR2: SNHLY and FYNNEI. The V gene end was trimmed by 6 bases and the J gene end by 2 bases; junction bases not matched to a gene: 4. The CDR3 reads CASRRRGDTDTQYF. The CDR3 nucleotides are TGTGCCAGCAGGAGGCGGGGGGACACAGATACGCAGTATTTT.

The chain has TRBV7-9 and TRBJ1-1; the D is unclear. CDR3 length: 16 residues. V dropped 3 bases and J dropped 4 bases, with 18 bases sitting between them. The germline CDR1 and CDR2 sequences are SEHNR and FQNEAQ (reference sequence). DNA of the CDR3: TGTGCCAGCAGCTTCGGACCAGGTACGGCGAGCACTGAAGCTTTCTTT. This translates into CASSFGPGTASTEAFF.

This clonotype was recorded at least ten times. J is TRBJ2-7 and V is TRBV6-5; D is ambiguous. V shed 2 bases and J shed 0 bases, with 5 bases lying between them. Germline-derived CDR1 and CDR2 are MNHEY and SVGAGI. This CDR3 region has 13 residues. The CDR3 DNA follows: TGTGCCAGCAGTTACGCCAGCTCCTACGAGCAGTACTTC. Its protein is CASSYASSYEQYF.

V and J are TRBV28 and TRBJ2-2, with D hard to call. The CDR3 is 16 residues long. Germline V lookup: CDR1 MDHEN, CDR2 SYDVKM. V was shortened by 5 bases and J by 7 bases, with 20 bases between the two germline ends. As DNA, the CDR3 is TGTGCCAGCAGTCGACTCCTCCCGGGTCGGTTCGGGGAGCTGTTTTTT. Encoded protein: CASSRLLPGRFGELFF.

Many counts were recorded for this clonotype. This sequence joins TRBV28 and TRBJ1-1; unclear D gene. Looked up from germline, CDR1 is MDHEN and CDR2 is SYDVKM. This CDR3 is 14 amino acids long. V was cut by 6 bases and J by 1 base, with 12 bases left in between. CDR3 amino acids: CASSPAEPNTEAFF. CDR3 DNA sequence: TGTGCCAGCAGCCCTGCTGAACCGAACACTGAAGCTTTCTTT. Combining the CDR3 with reference TRBV28 and TRBJ1-1 gives the whole variable domain DVKVTQSSRYLVKRTGEKVFLECVQDMDHENMFWYRQDPGLGLRLIYFSYDVKMKEKGDIPEGYSVSREKKERFSLILESASTNQTSMYLCASSPAEPNTEAFFGQGTRLTVV.

This clonotype was picked up many times. The CDR3 DNA reads as TGCAGTGGGAGGGGACCCCCAAACAATGAGCAGTTCTTC. Amino acid sequence: CSGRGPPNNEQFF. The chain couples TRBV20-1 to TRBJ2-1; weak D call: TRBD2 (6 bases). There are 13 residues in the CDR3. V gave up 7 bases and J gave up 5 bases, with 15 bases separating them. Germline lookup yields CDR1 DFQATT and CDR2 SNEGSKA (reference sequence).

A remark on this clonotype: A clone one base away is much larger, so this may be a read error. This chain uses TRBV12-3 or TRBV12-4 with TRBJ1-3, with D maybe TRBD1 (6 bases). The length of the CDR3 is 13 residues. CDR3 region: CASTGTSGSTIYF. As DNA, the CDR3 is TGTGCCAGTACAGGGACCTCTGGAAGCACCATATATTTT.

CDR3: CAISEAGGTGGLSLYGYTF. The CDR3 nucleotides are TGTGCCATCAGTGAGGCGGGCGGGACAGGGGGCCTCAGCCTCTATGGCTACACCTTC. The chain couples TRBV10-3 to TRBJ1-2, with 12 bases that match TRBD1. The CDR3 has 19 amino acids. The germline V gene encodes CDR1 ENHRY and CDR2 SYGVKD. V lost 2 bases to trimming and J lost 4 bases; unmatched junction nucleotides: 14.

In its sample, this clonotype was seen many times. Its ends do not fully match the called genes, so a read error is possible. The V call is TRBV12-3 or TRBV12-4, the J call TRBJ2-1, with D perhaps matching TRBD2 (5 bases). The CDR3 is made up of 14 amino acids. The CDR3 region has the DNA TGTGCCAGCAGTTTACTAGCCTCCTACCATGAGCAGTTCTTC. Its translation: CASSLLASYHEQFF.

The V gene is TRBV28, the J gene TRBJ1-2, with D maybe TRBD1 (5 bases). The V end lost 5 bases, the J end lost 1 base, and 11 bases lay between the germline ends. CDR3 length: 14 residues. CDR1 MDHEN and CDR2 SYDVKM come from the germline V gene. CDR3 sequence: CASSAPTVNYGYTF. In DNA form, the CDR3 reads TGTGCCAGCAGTGCCCCGACAGTTAACTATGGCTACACCTTC.

This sequence joins TRBV5-1 and TRBJ2-1, with TRBD1 identical over 9 bases. J gave up 2 bases and V 4 bases, and 7 bases lay outside the gene matches. The V gene's germline CDR1 is SGHRS and CDR2 YFSETQ. The length of the CDR3 is 16 residues. This CDR3 reads CASSGQTGGPYNEQFF. The CDR3 DNA reads TGCGCCAGCAGCGGACAGACAGGGGGACCCTACAATGAGCAGTTCTTC. The full variable domain, rest sourced from reference TRBV5-1 and TRBJ2-1, is KAGVTQTPRYLIKTRGQQVTLSCSPISGHRSVSWYQQTPGQGLQFLFEYFSETQRNKGNFPGRFSGRQFSNSRSEMNVSTLELGDSALYLCASSGQTGGPYNEQFFGPGTRLTVL.